Below are 25 T cell receptor beta chains sequenced from a single sample in a study of cytomegalovirus exposure and HLA in healthy donors. Clones were read by immunoSEQ multiplex PCR, and TCRdb kept only the in-frame ones, dropping some. The sample comprises about 180,000 clones, around nine tenths of which are singletons, and more than 1.3% rests with the top ten. The sequenced material came from PBMCs. These receptor sequences come from a woman aged 30 to 39 in good health and CMV-seronegative.

This chain uses TRBV7-9 with TRBJ2-7; D is perhaps TRBD1 (5 bases). The V end was cut by 4 bases, the J end by 3 bases, with 16 bases between. Germline V gene lookup returns CDR1 SEHNR and CDR2 FQNEAQ (reference sequence). This CDR3 spans 15 amino acids. CDR3 nucleotides: TGTGCCAGCAGCTCACCGACAGCGACAGACTACGAGCAGTACTTC. It is translated as CASSSPTATDYEQYF.

This clone has just one count. This sample includes further DNA sequences coding for the same CDR3. The V and J genes are TRBV15 and TRBJ1-5; TRBD1 aligns across 10 bases. The CDR3 runs to 15 residues. Per germline, CDR1 LNHNV and CDR2 YYDKDF (reference sequence). J gave up 1 base and V 3 bases, and 0 bases lay outside the gene matches. CDR3 DNA sequence: TGTGCCACCAGCAGGGACAGGGGGAGCAATCAGCCCCAGCATTTT. Translated: CATSRDRGSNQPQHF.

This chain uses TRBV6-5 with TRBJ1-3; TRBD1 agrees at 8 bases. V trimming: 6 bases; J trimming: 4 bases; junction bases outside the gene matches: 5. CDR1 is MNHEY, CDR2 SVGAGI, per germline. There are 14 residues in the CDR3. CDR3 loop: CASRVQGEGNTIYF. Written as DNA, the CDR3 is TGTGCCAGCAGAGTACAGGGGGAGGGAAACACCATATATTTT.

CDR3 in DNA: TGCGCCAGCAGCCGAGACAGGGGGAGCTCCTACGAGCAGTACTTC. It specifies CASSRDRGSSYEQYF. This chain uses TRBV4-1 with TRBJ2-7; the match to TRBD1 covers 9 bases. Germline CDR1 is MGHRA and CDR2 is YSYEKL. This CDR3 comprises 15 residues. Unmatched junction bases numbered 4, after V lost 4 bases and J lost 0 bases.

This clone occurred once. CDR3 sequence: CATSRGTGTEAFF. Here the CDR3 DNA reads TGTGCCACCAGCAGAGGGACAGGGACTGAAGCTTTCTTT. The V gene is TRBV15, the J gene TRBJ1-1, with 8 nucleotides matching TRBD1. V trimming: 1 base; J trimming: 5 bases; junction bases outside the gene matches: 0. Germline values: CDR1 LNHNV, CDR2 YYDKDF (reference sequence). The CDR3 extends over 13 amino acids.

This clone was seen more than once but under ten times. V gene TRBV7-2 combines with J gene TRBJ1-1; a possible D gene is TRBD1 (5 bases). The CDR3 runs to 15 residues. Trimming shortened V by 4 bases and J by 1 base, and 13 bases separated the two germline ends. Looked up from germline, CDR1 is SGHTA and CDR2 is FQGNSA. The CDR3 bases are TGTGCCAGCAGCTCTCTGGGGGGATCGAACACTGAAGCTTTCTTT. Translated, it gives CASSSLGGSNTEAFF.

The V gene is TRBV4-2, the J gene TRBJ1-2; perhaps TRBD1 as D (5 bases). This CDR3 spans 14 amino acids. CDR1 and CDR2 from the germline V gene are LGHNA and YNFKEQ. V was clipped by 4 bases and J by 6 bases, with 15 bases between them. The DNA for the CDR3 is TGTGCCAGCAGCCGGACGACAGTCACAGATGGCTACACCTTC. Translation: CASSRTTVTDGYTF.

CDR3 sequence reads: CASSKEGTRAGYEQYF. The CDR3, as DNA: TGTGCCAGCAGCAAAGAGGGGACTAGGGCTGGCTACGAGCAGTACTTC. The gene calls are TRBV21-1 and TRBJ2-7; the table's D call TRBD2 went unverified against the DNA. TRBV21-1 is listed as a pseudogene. The length of the CDR3 is 16 residues.

The chain is built from TRBV6-1 and TRBJ1-1; the D is unclear. CDR1 is MNHNS and CDR2 is SASEGT in the germline V gene. V shed 1 base and J shed 0 bases, with 6 bases lying between them. CDR3 length: 14 amino acids. The CDR3 loop is CASSEVAVNTEAFF. For the CDR3, the DNA is TGTGCCAGCAGTGAAGTGGCAGTGAACACTGAAGCTTTCTTT.

This clone was counted only a few times. V usage is TRBV10-1 and J usage is TRBJ2-7; possibly TRBD2 for D (5 bases). The CDR3 spans 13 residues. Germline values: CDR1 WNHNN, CDR2 SYGVQD (reference sequence). CDR3 residues: CATRPDFVGEQYF. The CDR3 region has the DNA TGCGCGACACGGCCGGACTTCGTAGGGGAGCAGTACTTC.

The genes are TRBV16 and TRBJ1-2, with TRBD1 as a possible D gene (6 bases). The CDR3 loop spans 14 amino acids. V gave up 2 bases and J gave up 2 bases, with 9 bases separating them. The germline gives CDR1 KGHSY, CDR2 FQNENV. The CDR3 DNA is TGTGCCAGCAGCCAACGACAGGAGAACTATGGCTACACCTTC. Translation: CASSQRQENYGYTF. Full variable domain (rest looked up from reference TRBV16 and TRBJ1-2): GEEVAQTPKHLVRGEGQKAKLYCAPIKGHSYVFWYQQVLKNEFKFLISFQNENVFDETGMPKERFSAKCLPNSPCSLEIQATKLEDSAVYFCASSQRQENYGYTFGSGTRLTVV.

The rearrangement uses TRBV7-9 and TRBJ1-2, with D tentatively TRBD1 (5 bases). From germline, CDR1 is SEHNR and CDR2 FQNEAQ (reference sequence). Trimming removed 5 bases from V and 14 bases from J, with 33 bases in between. CDR3 size: 17 residues. For the CDR3, the DNA is TGTGCCAGCAGCCCCAGTGGGGCTTCGGCCTCTATTAGAGCTATGACCTTC. This gives the protein CASSPSGASASIRAMTF.

The rearrangement joins TRBV6-1 to TRBJ1-5; D is unresolved. Germline loops: CDR1 MNHNS, CDR2 SASEGT. Trimming pared 5 bases from V and 0 bases from J, leaving 8 bases between. The CDR3 is made up of 14 amino acids. The CDR3 loop is CASSTEFSNQPQHF. The DNA for the CDR3 is TGTGCCAGCAGTACGGAGTTTAGCAATCAGCCCCAGCATTTT.

The chain links TRBV5-6 to TRBJ1-4, with 7 bases that match TRBD1. This CDR3 contains 13 residues. Germline trimming cut 4 bases from V and 7 bases from J; bases unmatched to any gene: 4. Germline CDR1 and CDR2: SGHDT and YYEEEE. DNA for the CDR3: TGTGCCAGCAGCATAACAGGGGTTGAAAAACTGTTTTTT. Translated, it gives CASSITGVEKLFF.

The genes are TRBV7-9 and TRBJ2-1, with D tentatively TRBD1 (5 bases). The V end was cut by 5 bases, the J end by 4 bases, with 21 bases between. Per germline, CDR1 SEHNR and CDR2 FQNEAQ (reference sequence). The CDR3 contains 17 residues. CDR3 nucleotides: TGTGCCAGCAGCCCCCAAGGACAAGTTTCAGTTTACAATGAGCAGTTCTTC. Its translation: CASSPQGQVSVYNEQFF.

The chain employs TRBV5-1 and TRBJ1-3; the D gene is possibly TRBD1 (6 bases). The V and J ends lost 4 bases and 2 bases respectively, with 19 bases between them. Germline lookup yields CDR1 SGHRS and CDR2 YFSETQ. The CDR3 sequence is 17 residues long. CDR3: CASSPTGFPGAGNTIYF. The CDR3 bases are TGCGCCAGCAGCCCAACAGGGTTTCCTGGTGCTGGAAACACCATATATTTT.

The rearrangement links TRBV11-2 to TRBJ2-7, with 10 bases matching TRBD2. In germline, CDR1 is SGHAT, CDR2 FQNNGV. CDR3 length equals 15 residues. V was pared by 3 bases and J by 3 bases, with 5 bases of the junction left unmatched. For the CDR3, the DNA is TGTGCCAGCAGCTTCTGGTTAGCGGGGGGCTACGAGCAGTACTTC. It specifies CASSFWLAGGYEQYF.

V gene TRBV7-9 combines with J gene TRBJ2-5; TRBD2 matches at 9 bases. The CDR3 loop spans 15 amino acids. Trimming took 4 bases from V and 4 from J; bases not matched to a gene: 7. Germline CDR1 and CDR2: SEHNR and FQNEAQ (reference sequence). CDR3 in amino acids: CASSSPGLAVETQYF. DNA of the CDR3: TGTGCCAGCAGCTCTCCGGGACTAGCTGTAGAGACCCAGTACTTC.

This rearrangement joins TRBV15 to TRBJ1-5; 8 nucleotides match TRBD1. From germline, CDR1 is LNHNV and CDR2 YYDKDF (reference sequence). The V and J ends lost 4 bases and 2 bases, in that order; junction bases with no gene match: 7. The CDR3 length is 16 residues. CDR3: CATSTGTGSGNQPQHF. The CDR3 DNA reads TGTGCCACCAGCACGGGGACAGGCTCGGGCAATCAGCCCCAGCATTTT. Based on the CDR3 plus reference TRBV15 and TRBJ1-5, the full variable domain is DAMVIQNPRYQVTQFGKPVTLSCSQTLNHNVMYWYQQKSSQAPKLLFHYYDKDFNNEADTPDNFQSRRPNTSFCFLDIRSPGLGDTAMYLCATSTGTGSGNQPQHFGDGTRLSIL.

This chain uses TRBV7-9 with TRBJ2-7, with TRBD1 matching over 9 bases. CDR3 length: 14 amino acids. V was pared by 3 bases and J by 2 bases, with 2 bases of the junction left unmatched. Per germline, CDR1 SEHNR and CDR2 FQNEAQ (reference sequence). The CDR3 DNA reads TGTGCCAGCAGCTTGGGGACAGGGACCTACGAGCAGTACTTC. Translating gives CASSLGTGTYEQYF.

This chain joins TRBV7-9 and TRBJ1-4, with D possibly TRBD1 on 6 matching bases. Between the trimmed V and J ends, which lost 5 bases and 8 bases, there was a span of 15 bases. Germline V gene sequence: CDR1 SEHNR, CDR2 FQNEAQ (reference sequence). The CDR3 is made up of 14 amino acids. The CDR3 DNA is TGTGCCAGCAGCGATACAGGGTTTGGCGAAAAACTGTTTTTT. This encodes CASSDTGFGEKLFF.

The CDR3 nucleotides read TGCAGCGTCCAGGGTAGTTGGGCCAACGTCCTGACTTTC. Its protein product is CSVQGSWANVLTF. The chain carries TRBV29-1 and TRBJ2-6, with D perhaps matching TRBD1 (5 bases). The germline V gene has CDR1 SQVTM and CDR2 ANQGSEA. V was clipped by 6 bases and J by 5 bases, with 11 bases between them. This CDR3 region has 13 residues. Complete variable domain (other parts from reference TRBV29-1 and TRBJ2-6): SAVISQKPSRDICQRGTSLTIQCQVDSQVTMMFWYRQQPGQSLTLIATANQGSEATYESGFVIDKFPISRPNLTFSTLTVSNMSPEDSSIYLCSVQGSWANVLTFGAGSRLTVL.

The V gene is TRBV7-2, the J gene TRBJ2-5; maybe TRBD2 (7 bases). V was cut by 3 bases and J by 5 bases, with 16 bases left in between. This CDR3 contains 15 residues. The germline gives CDR1 SGHTA, CDR2 FQGNSA. The CDR3 loop reads CASSFLGGAGETQYF. The CDR3 DNA is TGTGCCAGCAGCTTCTTAGGGGGGGCAGGGGAGACCCAGTACTTC.

The J gene is TRBJ1-1, the V gene TRBV2, with TRBD1 identical over 7 bases. The CDR3 is 12 residues long. Losses at the gene ends were 10 bases for V and 4 bases for J; bases not matched to a gene: 6. The germline gives CDR1 SNHLY, CDR2 FYNNEI. This chain's CDR3 is CAIQTGTTEAFF. CDR3 coding DNA: TGTGCCATACAGACAGGGACCACTGAAGCTTTCTTT.

The genes are TRBV19 and TRBJ1-6, with 7 bases identical to TRBD1. This CDR3 has 15 residues. The V and J ends lost 5 bases and 9 bases, in that order; junction bases with no gene match: 10. Germline V gives CDR1 LNHDA, CDR2 SQIVND (reference sequence). The CDR3 is CASSSGQERRSPLHF. CDR3 in DNA: TGTGCCAGTAGTTCTGGACAGGAAAGGCGTTCACCCCTCCACTTT.